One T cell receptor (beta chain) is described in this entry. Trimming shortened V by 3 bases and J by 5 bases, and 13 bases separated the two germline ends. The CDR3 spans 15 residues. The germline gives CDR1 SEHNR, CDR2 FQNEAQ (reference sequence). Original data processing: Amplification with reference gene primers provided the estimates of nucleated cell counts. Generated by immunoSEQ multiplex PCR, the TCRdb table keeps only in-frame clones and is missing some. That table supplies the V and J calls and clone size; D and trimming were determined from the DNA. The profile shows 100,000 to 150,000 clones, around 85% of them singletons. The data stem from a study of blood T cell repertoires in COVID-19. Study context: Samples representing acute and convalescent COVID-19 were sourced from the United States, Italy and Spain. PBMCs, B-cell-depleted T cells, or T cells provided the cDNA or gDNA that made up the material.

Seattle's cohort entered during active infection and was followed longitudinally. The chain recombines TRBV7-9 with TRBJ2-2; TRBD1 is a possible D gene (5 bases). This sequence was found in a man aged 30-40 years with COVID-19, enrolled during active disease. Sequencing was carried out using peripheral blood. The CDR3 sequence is CASSFRAGRTGELFF. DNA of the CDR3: TGTGCCAGCAGCTTCAGGGCAGGGCGGACCGGGGAGCTGTTTTTT. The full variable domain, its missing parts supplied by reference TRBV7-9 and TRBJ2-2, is DTGVSQNPRHKITKRGQNVTFRCDPISEHNRLYWYRQTLGQGPEFLTYFQNEAQLEKSRLLSDRFSAERPKGSFSTLEIQRTEQGDSAMYLCASSFRAGRTGELFFGEGSRLTVL.